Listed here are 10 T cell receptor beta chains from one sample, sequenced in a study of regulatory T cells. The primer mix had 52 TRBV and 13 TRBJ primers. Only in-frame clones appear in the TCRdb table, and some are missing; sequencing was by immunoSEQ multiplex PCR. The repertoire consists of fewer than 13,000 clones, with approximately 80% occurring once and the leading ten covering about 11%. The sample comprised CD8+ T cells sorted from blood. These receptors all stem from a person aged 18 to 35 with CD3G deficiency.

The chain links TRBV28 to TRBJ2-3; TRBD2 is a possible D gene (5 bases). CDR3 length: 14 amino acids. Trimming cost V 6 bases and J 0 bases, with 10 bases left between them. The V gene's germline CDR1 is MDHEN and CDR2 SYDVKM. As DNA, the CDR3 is TGTGCCAGCAGCCGGGATACTAGCACAGATACGCAGTATTTT. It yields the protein CASSRDTSTDTQYF.

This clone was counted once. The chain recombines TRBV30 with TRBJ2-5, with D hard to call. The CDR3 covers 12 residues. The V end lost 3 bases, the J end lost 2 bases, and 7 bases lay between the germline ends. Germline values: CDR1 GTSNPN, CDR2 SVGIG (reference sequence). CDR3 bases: TGTGCCTGGAGCCCGAATCAAGAGACCCAGTACTTC. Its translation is CAWSPNQETQYF.

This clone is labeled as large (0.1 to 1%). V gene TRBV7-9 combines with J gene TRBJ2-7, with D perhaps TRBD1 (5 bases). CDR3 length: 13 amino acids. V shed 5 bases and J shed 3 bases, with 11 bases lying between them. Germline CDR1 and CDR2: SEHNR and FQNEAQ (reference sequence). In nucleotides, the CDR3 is TGTGCCAGCAGCCAGGGTGGGGACTACGAGCAGTACTTC. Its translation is CASSQGGDYEQYF. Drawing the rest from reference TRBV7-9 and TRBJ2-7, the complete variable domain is DTGVSQNPRHKITKRGQNVTFRCDPISEHNRLYWYRQTLGQGPEFLTYFQNEAQLEKSRLLSDRFSAERPKGSFSTLEIQRTEQGDSAMYLCASSQGGDYEQYFGPGTRLTVT.

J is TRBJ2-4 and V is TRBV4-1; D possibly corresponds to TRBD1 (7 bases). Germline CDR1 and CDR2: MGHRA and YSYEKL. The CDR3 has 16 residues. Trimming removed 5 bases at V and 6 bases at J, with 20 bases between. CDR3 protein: CASSSRSGGTANIQYF. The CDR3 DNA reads TGCGCCAGCAGCTCGAGGTCAGGGGGGACGGCAAACATTCAGTACTTC.

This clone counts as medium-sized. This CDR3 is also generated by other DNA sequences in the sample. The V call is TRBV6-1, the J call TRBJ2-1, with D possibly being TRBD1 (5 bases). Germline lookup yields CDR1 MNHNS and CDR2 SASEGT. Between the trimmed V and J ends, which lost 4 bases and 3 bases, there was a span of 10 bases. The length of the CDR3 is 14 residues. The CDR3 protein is CASSVETVYNEQFF. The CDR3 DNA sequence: TGTGCCAGCAGTGTGGAGACAGTCTACAATGAGCAGTTCTTC.

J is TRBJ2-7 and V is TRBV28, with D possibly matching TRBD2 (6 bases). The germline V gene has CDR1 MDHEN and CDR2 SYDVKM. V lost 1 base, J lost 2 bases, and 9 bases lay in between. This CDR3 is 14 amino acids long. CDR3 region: CASSLSPGAYEQYF. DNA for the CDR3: TGTGCCAGCAGTTTATCCCCGGGAGCCTACGAGCAGTACTTC.

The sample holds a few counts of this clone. CDR3 in amino acids: CASSFWTGGPYNEQFF. In nucleotides, the CDR3 is TGTGCCAGCAGTTTCTGGACGGGAGGCCCCTACAATGAGCAGTTCTTC. This chain connects TRBV28 to TRBJ2-1; 7 nucleotides line up with TRBD2. CDR1 and CDR2 from the germline V gene are MDHEN and SYDVKM. With 3 bases clipped from V and 2 bases from J, the junction kept 7 bases outside the gene matches. The CDR3 is 16 residues long.

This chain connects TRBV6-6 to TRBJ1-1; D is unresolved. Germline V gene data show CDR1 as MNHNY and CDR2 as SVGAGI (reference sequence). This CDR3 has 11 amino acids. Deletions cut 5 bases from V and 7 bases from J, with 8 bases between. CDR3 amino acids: CASSNSGEAFF. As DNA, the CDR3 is TGTGCCAGCAGTAATTCAGGTGAAGCTTTCTTT.

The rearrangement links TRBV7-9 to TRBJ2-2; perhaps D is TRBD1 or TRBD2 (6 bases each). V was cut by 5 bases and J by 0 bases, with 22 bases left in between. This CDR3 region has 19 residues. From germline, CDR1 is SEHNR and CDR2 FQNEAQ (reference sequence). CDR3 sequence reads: CASSVTGAGGLTNTGELFF. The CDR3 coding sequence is TGTGCCAGCAGCGTCACCGGGGCCGGGGGCCTAACGAACACCGGGGAGCTGTTTTTT.

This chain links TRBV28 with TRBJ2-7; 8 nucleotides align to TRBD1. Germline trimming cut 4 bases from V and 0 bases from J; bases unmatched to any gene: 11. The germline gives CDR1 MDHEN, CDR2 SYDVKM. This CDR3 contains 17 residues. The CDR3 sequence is CASSSTTGGPHSYEQYF. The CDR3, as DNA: TGTGCCAGCAGTTCAACTACAGGGGGACCCCACTCCTACGAGCAGTACTTC.